This TCR beta chain came from a study of identical twins. The J segment lost 8 bases and the V segment lost 7 bases, leaving 13 bases of the junction unmatched. This CDR3 has 15 residues. From germline, CDR1 is SGHTA and CDR2 FQGNSA. This clonotype was recorded at least ten times. TCRdb re-analysed the 5' RACE reads in MiXCR, keeping a single row per CDR3 protein. The data hold hundreds of thousands of distinct CDR3 sequences, with around 7.5% observed a single time. This sample also appeared in a second study, on yellow fever vaccine responses in identical twins.

The receptor was derived from a woman under 30 in good health. What was sequenced was PBMCs. The chain combines TRBV7-2 with TRBJ2-1; 8 bases are a match to TRBD1. In nucleotides, the CDR3 is TGTGCCAGCACCACCAGACAGGGGAGGATCGATGAGCAGTTCTTC. Its translation is CASTTRQGRIDEQFF.